A single sample gave rise to the 25 T cell receptor beta chains below, sequenced in a study of regulatory T cells in long-lasting Graves disease (dated by TCRdb to the early 2020s). The library came from multiplex PCR. This sample was sequenced with an Illumina HiSeq 4000. iRepertoire HTBI primers and Arm-PCR amplification of CDR3 regions were used to construct TCR beta libraries. The raw public reads went through TCRdb reprocessing: fastp at Q25, MiXCR clone calling, in-frame beta chains kept. Each record represents a unique CDR3 protein, reported with the most common genes and DNA among its rows. The sample table shows roughly 560,000 distinct CDR3 sequences, and around 12% are seen once. Around 10% of the sample comes from the top ten. Interpreted using the paper, the time point label stands for: newly diagnosed GD, antithyroid drugs for less than 3 months. For both TCR sequencing and RNA sequencing, RNA was extracted from PBMCs in TRIzol.

This sample was also put to use in a study of T cells in Graves' hyperthyroidism and ophthalmopathy.

Material: peripheral blood mononuclear cells (PBMCs), obtained at new diagnosis, from a patient treated with antithyroid drugs. All receptors derive from a woman between 25 and 40 years old with Graves disease. Donor details come from another sample of the same person, matched by shared clones.

This clonotype was found many times. V and J are TRBV6-1 and TRBJ2-7; 7 bases map to TRBD1. Losses at the gene ends were 4 bases for V and 0 bases for J; bases not matched to a gene: 3. The CDR3 length is 14 residues. Germline CDR1 MNHNS, CDR2 SASEGT. CDR3 nucleotides: TGTGCCAGCAGTGCACAGGGGCACTCCTACGAGCAGTACTTC. This translates into CASSAQGHSYEQYF.

The chain couples TRBV18 to TRBJ2-4; D unclear. Germline V gene data show CDR1 as KGHSH and CDR2 as LQKENI. The CDR3 loop spans 13 amino acids. The V and J ends lost 3 bases and 3 bases respectively, with 6 bases between them. The CDR3 DNA follows: TGTGCCAGCTCACCGGGAAACAAAAACATTCAGTACTTC. This encodes CASSPGNKNIQYF.

A note on this clonotype: With only one base between it and a far larger clone, this is likely a read error. J is TRBJ2-7 and V is TRBV11-3, with a weak D call TRBD2 (5 bases). CDR3 size: 14 residues. Germline CDR1 reads SGHNT; CDR2 reads YENEEA. The CDR3: CTSSISSGRYEQYF. DNA for the CDR3: TGTACCAGCAGCATAAGCAGCGGAAGATACGAGCAGTACTTC.

This clonotype was detected ten times or more. This chain joins TRBV12-3 or TRBV12-4 and TRBJ2-3; 8 nucleotides match TRBD1. With V trimmed by 1 base and J by 6 bases, 12 bases remained unmatched. This CDR3 spans 17 amino acids. CDR3 sequence (DNA): TGTGCCAGCAGTTTAGGCGCAGGGGGCGAAGCTGAGGATACGCAGTATTTT. Amino acids: CASSLGAGGEAEDTQYF.

This clonotype was counted ten times or more. The CDR3 loop is CASSPLLSDRSSYEQYF. For the CDR3, the DNA is TGTGCCAGCAGTCCCCTTTTAAGCGACAGGTCGTCCTACGAGCAGTACTTC. This chain connects TRBV2 to TRBJ2-7, with D tentatively TRBD1 (6 bases). V was pared by 5 bases and J by 1 base, with 21 bases between. The CDR3 consists of 17 residues. Germline V CDR1 and CDR2: SNHLY, FYNNEI.

The sample holds many counts of this clonotype. The chain recombines TRBV7-3 with TRBJ1-6; D might be TRBD1 (5 bases). Germline loops: CDR1 SGHTA, CDR2 FQGTGA. The CDR3 is 15 amino acids. V was clipped by 0 bases and J by 9 bases, with 12 bases between them. CDR3: CASSLTAGYGSPLHF. The DNA of the CDR3 is TGTGCCAGCAGCTTAACGGCAGGGTACGGTTCACCCCTCCACTTT.

This clonotype was recorded many times. The rearrangement joins TRBV3-1 to TRBJ1-5; D unresolved. Looked up from germline, CDR1 is LGHDT and CDR2 is YNNKEL (reference sequence). The CDR3 extends over 15 amino acids. The ends were cut back, 0 bases at V and 3 bases at J, with 9 bases in the middle. The CDR3 sequence is CASSQDMAPNQPQHF. The CDR3 coding sequence is TGTGCCAGCAGCCAAGATATGGCACCCAATCAGCCCCAGCATTTT.

The chain recombines TRBV12-3 or TRBV12-4 with TRBJ2-3; TRBD2 agrees at 11 bases. The CDR3 length is 19 residues. Trimming at V came to 0 bases and at J to 0 bases, leaving 8 bases not matched to a gene. CDR3 protein: CASSLALLAGAPSTDTQYF. CDR3 nucleotides: TGTGCCAGCAGTTTAGCGCTACTAGCGGGAGCGCCTAGCACAGATACGCAGTATTTT.

This clonotype came up many times. The chain combines TRBV2 with TRBJ1-5; 9 bases fit TRBD1. This CDR3 contains 18 residues. V was pared by 6 bases and J by 0 bases, with 12 bases of the junction left unmatched. Germline V gene sequence: CDR1 SNHLY, CDR2 FYNNEI. CDR3 region: CASRAGQGITYSNQPQHF. CDR3 nucleotides: TGTGCCAGCAGGGCCGGACAGGGGATAACTTATAGCAATCAGCCCCAGCATTTT.

The chain uses TRBV19 and TRBJ1-2, with 7 positions matching TRBD1. The CDR3 sequence is 14 residues long. The germline CDR1 and CDR2 sequences are LNHDA and SQIVND (reference sequence). Trimming took 4 bases from V and 4 from J; bases not matched to a gene: 6. This CDR3 is CASSKPDRSYGYTF. As DNA, the CDR3 is TGTGCCAGTAGTAAACCGGACAGGAGCTATGGCTACACCTTC.

This clonotype was counted between two and nine times. The chain couples TRBV20-1 to TRBJ1-3; D gene ambiguous. In germline, CDR1 is DFQATT, CDR2 SNEGSKA (reference sequence). V was pared by 0 bases and J by 0 bases, with 12 bases between. CDR3 length: 16 amino acids. The CDR3, as DNA: TGCAGTGCTAGAGAAACGGAGTTAAGCTCTGGAAACACCATATATTTT. Its translation: CSARETELSSGNTIYF.

The chain recombines TRBV20-1 with TRBJ2-7; TRBD2 aligns across 15 bases. This CDR3 region has 19 residues. V dropped 0 bases and J dropped 0; count of bases not matched to a gene: 9. CDR1 and CDR2 (germline): DFQATT, SNEGSKA (reference sequence). The CDR3 loop reads CSARDRLTGLAGGSYEQYF. The DNA of the CDR3 is TGCAGTGCTAGAGATCGACTTACGGGACTAGCGGGGGGCTCCTACGAGCAGTACTTC.

This clonotype was seen at least ten times. V gene TRBV2 combines with J gene TRBJ2-5; 8 bases map to TRBD2. Germline V gene sequence: CDR1 SNHLY, CDR2 FYNNEI. V shed 6 bases, J shed 2 bases, and the junction held 8 bases outside the gene matches. This CDR3 region has 15 residues. The CDR3 DNA is TGTGCCAGCAGAAAGGAACTAGCGGAACAAGAGACCCAGTACTTC. Translation gives CASRKELAEQETQYF.

The table lists this clonotype with many counts. This chain links TRBV6-1 with TRBJ2-7; D is ambiguous. CDR1 MNHNS and CDR2 SASEGT come from the germline V gene. The CDR3 contains 10 residues. The V and J ends lost 6 bases and 3 bases respectively, with 3 bases between them. CDR3 in DNA: TGTGCCAGCAGCAACTACGAGCAGTACTTC. This gives the protein CASSNYEQYF.

The gene calls are TRBV10-3 and TRBJ1-2; TRBD1 might be the D (6 bases). Trimming stripped 3 bases from V and 2 bases from J, with 16 bases between. CDR1 is ENHRY, CDR2 SYGVKD, per germline. This CDR3 is built from 16 residues. CDR3 DNA sequence: TGTGCCATCAGTGATAACAGGGAATTGAAGAACTATGGCTACACCTTC. It is translated as CAISDNRELKNYGYTF.

This clonotype was found a few times. In DNA, the CDR3 is TGCGCCAGCAGCCAAGATGGGGCCCCTAGCCCCTACAATGAGCAGTTCTTC. This gives the protein CASSQDGAPSPYNEQFF. The chain has TRBV4-1 and TRBJ2-1; D assignment may be TRBD1 or TRBD2 (5 bases each). Trimming left V 0 bases short and J 2 bases short, with 14 bases between. The germline V gene encodes CDR1 MGHRA and CDR2 YSYEKL. The CDR3 runs to 17 residues.

This clonotype was counted many times. The DNA for the CDR3 is TGTGCCAGCAGCTTAGGGACAGGGCAGGGCACTGAAGCTTTCTTT. Its protein product is CASSLGTGQGTEAFF. This chain uses TRBV13 with TRBJ1-1; 7 nucleotides match TRBD1. The germline V gene encodes CDR1 PRHDT and CDR2 FYEKMQ (reference sequence). The J segment lost 4 bases and the V segment lost 0 bases, leaving 5 bases of the junction unmatched. The CDR3 length is 15 residues.

J is TRBJ2-2 and V is TRBV19; 13 bases fit TRBD2. V was clipped by 3 bases and J by 4 bases; unmatched bases: 11. The CDR3 extends over 19 amino acids. Germline CDR1 reads LNHDA; CDR2 reads SQIVND (reference sequence). CDR3 loop: CASSIHSVLAGGSTGELFF. The CDR3 DNA reads TGTGCCAGTAGTATTCATTCGGTACTAGCGGGAGGGAGCACCGGGGAGCTGTTTTTT. The whole variable domain, filled in from reference TRBV19 and TRBJ2-2, reads DGGITQSPKYLFRKEGQNVTLSCEQNLNHDAMYWYRQDPGQGLRLIYYSQIVNDFQKGDIAEGYSVSREKKESFPLTVTSAQKNPTAFYLCASSIHSVLAGGSTGELFFGEGSRLTVL.

The chain uses TRBV19 and TRBJ2-3; D possibly corresponds to TRBD1 (5 bases). The V and J ends lost 2 bases and 5 bases respectively, with 14 bases between them. CDR3 length: 15 residues. The V gene's germline CDR1 is LNHDA and CDR2 SQIVND (reference sequence). This CDR3 is CASSILGVSGDTQYF. The DNA of the CDR3 is TGTGCCAGTAGTATATTAGGGGTCTCGGGAGATACGCAGTATTTT.

The rearrangement uses TRBV7-2 and TRBJ1-3; no clear D gene. This CDR3 region has 18 residues. CDR1 is SGHTA and CDR2 is FQGNSA in the germline V gene. The V gene lost 2 bases and the J gene lost 0 bases, with 17 bases spanning the gap. CDR3 DNA sequence: TGTGCCAGCAGCTTAAGCTTAGGCAGGAGAACCTCTGGAAACACCATATATTTT. Residues: CASSLSLGRRTSGNTIYF.

A few counts support this clonotype. The gene calls are TRBV18 and TRBJ1-4; 9 nucleotides line up with TRBD1. The CDR3 is made up of 16 amino acids. With 3 bases clipped from V and 5 bases from J, the junction kept 7 bases outside the gene matches. Germline lookup yields CDR1 KGHSH and CDR2 LQKENI. As DNA, the CDR3 is TGTGCCAGCTCACCTTTAGCCGGGACAGGGAATGAAAAACTGTTTTTT. Residues: CASSPLAGTGNEKLFF.

This clonotype was recorded many times. The rearrangement links TRBV20-1 to TRBJ2-7; D gene uncertain. V lost 6 bases to trimming and J lost 1 base, with 22 bases between them. Germline values: CDR1 DFQATT, CDR2 SNEGSKA (reference sequence). This CDR3 has 16 amino acids. The CDR3 DNA reads TGCAGTGCGAATCCCACTCCTACTATTCTGTCCTACGAGCAGTACTTC. Its protein product is CSANPTPTILSYEQYF.

There are many counts of this clonotype. This chain uses TRBV2 with TRBJ1-1; no firm D call. Per germline, CDR1 SNHLY and CDR2 FYNNEI. This CDR3 spans 13 amino acids. V shed 6 bases and J shed 3 bases, with 11 bases lying between them. The DNA for the CDR3 is TGTGCCAGCAGGGACGACACCTACACTGAAGCTTTCTTT. Its protein is CASRDDTYTEAFF.

The chain has TRBV13 and TRBJ1-1; 8 nucleotides agree with TRBD1. After removal of 8 bases from V and 3 bases from J, the junction contained 14 bases not matched to a gene. CDR1 is PRHDT, CDR2 FYEKMQ, per germline (reference sequence). This CDR3 has 16 residues. In nucleotides, the CDR3 is TGTGCCAGCTCACCATTTCCAGGGGGCGCAGACACTGAAGCTTTCTTT. It yields the protein CASSPFPGGADTEAFF.

The table lists this clonotype with a few counts. The chain couples TRBV7-9 to TRBJ2-1; D call uncertain. The CDR3 sequence is 15 residues long. V was trimmed by 0 bases and J by 12 bases, leaving 18 bases between them. Germline CDR1 and CDR2: SEHNR and FQNEAQ (reference sequence). CDR3 bases: TGTGCCAGCAGCTTAGCCGGCGCACCGATACTTTGGCAGTTCTTC. It translates to CASSLAGAPILWQFF.